The present T cell receptor (beta chain) was sequenced within a study of cytotoxic CD8 clonotypes in ibrutinib-treated CLL. Overall study: Investigators collected response samples after a median around 12 months of treatment, range 6 to 36. Findings and limits, study-wide: Rising at ibrutinib response, clonality subsequently fell back toward baseline at progression.

Clones were read by immunoSEQ multiplex PCR, and TCRdb kept only the in-frame ones, dropping some. Of fewer than 50,000 clones in the sample, almost 70% were seen once. Germline V gene lookup returns CDR1 SGHTA and CDR2 FQGNSA. With 1 base removed from V and 4 bases from J, the gap between germline ends came to 11 bases. The CDR3 sequence is 15 residues long. To note about this clone: Antigen unknown.

This sample comprised PBMCs, obtained after 12 months of ibrutinib treatment. This sequence originates from a human donor with chronic lymphocytic leukemia. This chain uses TRBV7-2 with TRBJ1-3; a possible D gene is TRBD1 (5 bases). Here the CDR3 reads CASSLDPGTGNTIYF. The CDR3 region has the DNA TGTGCCAGCAGCTTAGATCCAGGGACCGGAAACACCATATATTTT.